Listed here are 13 T cell receptor beta chains from one sample, sequenced in a study of cytomegalovirus exposure and HLA in healthy donors. PCR primers comprised 60 Vbeta and 13 Jbeta primers. Produced via immunoSEQ multiplex PCR; TCRdb's table is partial and in-frame only. The data show some 60,000 clones, roughly 86% seen once. Sequenced: PBMCs. The source of these receptors is a man aged 18 to 30 in good health and CMV-seronegative.

The V gene is TRBV11-2, the J gene TRBJ1-4; 7 nucleotides line up with TRBD1. The CDR3 length is 16 residues. Per germline, CDR1 SGHAT and CDR2 FQNNGV. V dropped 0 bases and J dropped 13; count of bases not matched to a gene: 14. The DNA for the CDR3 is TGTGCCAGCAGCTTAGAGTTGGACAGGAGATTTGGGGTACTGTTTTTT. It yields the protein CASSLELDRRFGVLFF.

The genes are TRBV5-1 and TRBJ1-1, with no clear D. The V gene lost 0 bases and the J gene lost 1 base, with 4 bases spanning the gap. Per the germline V gene, CDR1 is SGHRS and CDR2 is YFSETQ. This CDR3 spans 13 amino acids. For the CDR3, the DNA is TGCGCCAGCAGCTTGGCCCAGAACACTGAAGCTTTCTTT. Translation gives CASSLAQNTEAFF.

V usage is TRBV6-4 and J usage is TRBJ2-2, with 10 bases identical to TRBD2. Germline V gene sequence: CDR1 MRHNA, CDR2 SNTAGT. V was clipped by 6 bases and J by 3 bases; unmatched bases: 1. The CDR3 covers 14 residues. CDR3 DNA: TGTGCCAGCAGGAGCGGGGGGGACACCGGGGAGCTGTTTTTT. Encoded protein: CASRSGGDTGELFF.

The V and J genes are TRBV7-9 and TRBJ1-1; 7 nucleotides agree with TRBD1. Germline CDR1 SEHNR, CDR2 FQNEAQ (reference sequence). Losses at the gene ends were 4 bases for V and 1 base for J; bases not matched to a gene: 9. This CDR3 has 16 residues. CDR3 in amino acids: CASSWIAGTANTEAFF. CDR3 bases: TGTGCCAGCAGCTGGATAGCCGGGACAGCGAACACTGAAGCTTTCTTT.

The V call is TRBV14, the J call TRBJ2-3; tentative D call: TRBD2 (5 bases). This CDR3 is 16 amino acids long. Germline lookup yields CDR1 SGHDN and CDR2 FVKESK. Trimming cost V 2 bases and J 0 bases, with 12 bases left between them. The CDR3 here is CASSQRIGDSTDTQYF. The DNA for the CDR3 is TGTGCCAGCAGCCAACGGATCGGGGATAGCACAGATACGCAGTATTTT.

The rearrangement uses TRBV19 and TRBJ2-6, with D tentatively TRBD2 (5 bases). The CDR3 is 14 amino acids. The germline V gene encodes CDR1 LNHDA and CDR2 SQIVND (reference sequence). With 3 bases removed from V and 3 bases from J, the gap between germline ends came to 6 bases. CDR3 DNA: TGTGCCAGTAGTATCAGCGGTGGGGCCAACGTCCTGACTTTC. It yields the protein CASSISGGANVLTF.

The chain carries TRBV11-2 and TRBJ1-2; a weak D match, TRBD1 (5 bases). The CDR3 sequence is 14 residues long. Looked up from germline, CDR1 is SGHAT and CDR2 is FQNNGV. Trimming removed 0 bases from V and 6 bases from J, with 11 bases in between. The CDR3 sequence is CASSLDMGQNGYTF. In DNA, the CDR3 is TGTGCCAGCAGCTTAGATATGGGGCAAAATGGCTACACCTTC.

The J gene is TRBJ2-5, the V gene TRBV29-1, with 10 bases that match TRBD2. CDR3 size: 13 residues. Unmatched junction bases numbered 7, after V lost 7 bases and J lost 5 bases. The germline V gene encodes CDR1 SQVTM and CDR2 ANQGSEA. The DNA for the CDR3 is TGCAGCGCGGCTAGCGGGGGCTGGGAGACCCAGTACTTC. It is translated as CSAASGGWETQYF.

The gene calls are TRBV27 and TRBJ1-2; D perhaps matches TRBD1 (6 bases). Trimming removed 5 bases at V and 5 bases at J, with 18 bases between. CDR1 and CDR2 (germline): MNHEY, SMNVEV (reference sequence). There are 15 residues in the CDR3. The DNA for the CDR3 is TGTGCCAGCAGTCCTCGTGTAGGGGGGGGGTATGGCTACACCTTC. Protein sequence: CASSPRVGGGYGYTF.

This sequence joins TRBV30 and TRBJ2-3; no clear D. The germline V gene has CDR1 GTSNPN and CDR2 SVGIG (reference sequence). Trimming took off 0 bases at V and 2 bases at J, with 12 bases between the two ends. This CDR3 contains 15 residues. CDR3 bases: TGTGCCTGGAGTGTAGTAAGAGATCCCACAGATACGCAGTATTTT. This encodes CAWSVVRDPTDTQYF. Combining the CDR3 with reference TRBV30 and TRBJ2-3 gives the whole variable domain SQTIHQWPATLVQPVGSPLSLECTVEGTSNPNLYWYRQAAGRGLQLLFYSVGIGQISSEVPQNLSASRPQDRQFILSSKKLLLSDSGFYLCAWSVVRDPTDTQYFGPGTRLTVL.

This clone was seen only a few times. The chain links TRBV6-6 to TRBJ2-7; perhaps TRBD2 as D (5 bases). Germline V CDR1 and CDR2: MNHNY, SVGAGI (reference sequence). The ends were cut back, 6 bases at V and 2 bases at J, with 17 bases in the middle. The CDR3 runs 15 residues. CDR3 amino acids: CASSENPGYTYEQYF. The CDR3 DNA is TGTGCCAGCAGCGAGAATCCGGGATATACCTACGAGCAGTACTTC.

Only one count was recorded for this clone. The chain employs TRBV25-1 and TRBJ1-4, with TRBD1 matching 7 bases. CDR1 MGHDK and CDR2 SYGVNS come from the germline V gene. The CDR3 spans 15 residues. V gave up 4 bases and J gave up 2 bases; unmatched junction bases: 4. The CDR3 region has the DNA TGTGCCAGCAGTGTTTCAGGGGGGACTAATGAAAAACTGTTTTTT. Amino acid sequence: CASSVSGGTNEKLFF. The variable domain in full, completed from reference TRBV25-1 and TRBJ1-4, reads EADIYQTPRYLVIGTGKKITLECSQTMGHDKMYWYQQDPGMELHLIHYSYGVNSTEKGDLSSESTVSRIRTEHFPLTLESARPSHTSQYLCASSVSGGTNEKLFFGSGTQLSVL.

V and J are TRBV28 and TRBJ1-1; D gene uncertain. Germline CDR1 reads MDHEN; CDR2 reads SYDVKM. With 1 base removed from V and 0 bases from J, the gap between germline ends came to 12 bases. The CDR3 sequence is 16 residues long. CDR3 coding DNA: TGTGCCAGCAGTTTATACCCCAGTGATATGAACACTGAAGCTTTCTTT. Protein sequence: CASSLYPSDMNTEAFF.